This entry describes one T cell receptor (beta chain). This record comes from a study of blood T cell repertoires in COVID-19. Study-level information: Both acute and convalescent COVID-19 samples were obtained from the United States, Italy and Spain. Nucleic acid was either cDNA or gDNA, and it came from T cells, B-cell-depleted T cells, or PBMCs.

In the source study's methods: The assay estimated nucleated cells by amplifying reference gene primers. TCRdb keeps only in-frame clones here, not all; method: immunoSEQ multiplex PCR. D and trimming come from the DNA, and the V and J calls and clone size come from that table. The sample lists 100,000 to 150,000 clones; approximately 90% were seen once. Trimming took off 3 bases at V and 1 base at J, with 11 bases between the two ends. Germline values: CDR1 KGHSH, CDR2 LQKENI. This CDR3 is 15 amino acids long. The rearrangement joins TRBV18 to TRBJ2-3; tentatively, D is TRBD1 (6 bases). The receptor comes from a woman aged 80 or over with acute or convalescent COVID-19. Source material: peripheral blood. This chain's CDR3 is CASSPPGDGTDTQYF. CDR3 DNA sequence: TGTGCCAGCTCACCTCCAGGGGACGGCACAGATACGCAGTATTTT.